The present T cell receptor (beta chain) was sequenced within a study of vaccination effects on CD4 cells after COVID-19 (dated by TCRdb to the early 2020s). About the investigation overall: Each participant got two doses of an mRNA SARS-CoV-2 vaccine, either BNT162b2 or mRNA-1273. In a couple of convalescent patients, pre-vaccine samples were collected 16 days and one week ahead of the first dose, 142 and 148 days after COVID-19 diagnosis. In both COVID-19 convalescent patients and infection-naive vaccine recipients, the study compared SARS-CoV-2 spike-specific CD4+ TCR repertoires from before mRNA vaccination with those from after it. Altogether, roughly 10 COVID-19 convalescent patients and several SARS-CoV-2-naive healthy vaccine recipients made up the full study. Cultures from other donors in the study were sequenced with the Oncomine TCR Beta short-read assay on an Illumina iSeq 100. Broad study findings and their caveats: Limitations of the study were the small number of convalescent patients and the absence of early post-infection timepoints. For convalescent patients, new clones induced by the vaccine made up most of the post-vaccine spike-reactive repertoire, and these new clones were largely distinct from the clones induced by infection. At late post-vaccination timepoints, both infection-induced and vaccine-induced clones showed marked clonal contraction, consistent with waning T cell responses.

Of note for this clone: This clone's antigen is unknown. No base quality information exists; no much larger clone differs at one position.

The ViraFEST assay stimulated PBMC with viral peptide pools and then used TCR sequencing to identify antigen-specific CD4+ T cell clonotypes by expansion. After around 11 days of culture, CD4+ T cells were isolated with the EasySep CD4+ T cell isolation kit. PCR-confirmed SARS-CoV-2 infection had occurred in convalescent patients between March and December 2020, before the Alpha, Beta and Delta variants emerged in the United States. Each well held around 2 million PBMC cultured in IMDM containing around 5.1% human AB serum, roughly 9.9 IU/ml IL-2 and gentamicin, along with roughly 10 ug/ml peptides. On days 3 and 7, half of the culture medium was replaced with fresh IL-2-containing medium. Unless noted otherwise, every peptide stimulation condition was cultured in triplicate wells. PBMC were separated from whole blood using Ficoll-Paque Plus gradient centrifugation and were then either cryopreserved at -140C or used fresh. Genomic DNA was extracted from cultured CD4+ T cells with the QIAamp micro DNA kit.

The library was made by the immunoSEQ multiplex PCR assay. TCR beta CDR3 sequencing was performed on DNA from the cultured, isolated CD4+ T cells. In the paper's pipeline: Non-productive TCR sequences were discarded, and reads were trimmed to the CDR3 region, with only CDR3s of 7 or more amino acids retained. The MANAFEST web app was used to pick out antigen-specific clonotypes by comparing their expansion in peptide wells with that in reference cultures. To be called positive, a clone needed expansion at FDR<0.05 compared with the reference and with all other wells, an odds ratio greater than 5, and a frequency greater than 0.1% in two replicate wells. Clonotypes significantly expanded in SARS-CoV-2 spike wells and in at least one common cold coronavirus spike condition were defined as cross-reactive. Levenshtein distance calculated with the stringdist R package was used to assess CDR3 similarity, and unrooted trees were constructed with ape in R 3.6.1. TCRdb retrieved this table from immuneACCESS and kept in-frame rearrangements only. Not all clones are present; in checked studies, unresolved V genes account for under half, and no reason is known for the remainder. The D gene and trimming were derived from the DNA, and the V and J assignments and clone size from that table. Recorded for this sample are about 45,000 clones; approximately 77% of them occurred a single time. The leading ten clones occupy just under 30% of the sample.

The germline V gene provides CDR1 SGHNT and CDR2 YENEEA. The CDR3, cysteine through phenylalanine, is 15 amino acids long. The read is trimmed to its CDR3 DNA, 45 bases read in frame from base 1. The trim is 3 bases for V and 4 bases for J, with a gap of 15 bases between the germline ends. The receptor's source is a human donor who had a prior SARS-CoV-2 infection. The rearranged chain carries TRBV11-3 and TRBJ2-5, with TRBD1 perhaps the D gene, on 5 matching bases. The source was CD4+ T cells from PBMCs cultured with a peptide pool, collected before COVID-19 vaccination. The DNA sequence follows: TGTGCCAGCAGCTTGCAGGGTCCGCCCCCAGAGACCCAGTACTTC. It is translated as CASSLQGPPPETQYF.